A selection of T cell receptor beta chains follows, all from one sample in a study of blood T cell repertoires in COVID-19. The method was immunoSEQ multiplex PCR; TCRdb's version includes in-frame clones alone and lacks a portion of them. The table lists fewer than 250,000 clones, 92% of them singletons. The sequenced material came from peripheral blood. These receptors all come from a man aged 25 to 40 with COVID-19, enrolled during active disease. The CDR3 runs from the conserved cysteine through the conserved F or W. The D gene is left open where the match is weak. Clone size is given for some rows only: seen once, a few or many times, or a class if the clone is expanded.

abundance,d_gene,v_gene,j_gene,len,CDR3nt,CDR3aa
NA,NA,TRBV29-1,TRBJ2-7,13,TGCAGCGCCCGGAGAGCAGGGTTCGACGAGCAGTACTTC,CSARRAGFDEQYF
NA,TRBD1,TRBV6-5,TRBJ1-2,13,TGTGCCAGCAACCTAGACAGGGAATATGGCTACACCTTC,CASNLDREYGYTF
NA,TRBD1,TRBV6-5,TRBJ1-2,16,TGTGCCAGCACCTACTCAGGGGGCGGCCCGAGCTATGGCTACACCTTC,CASTYSGGGPSYGYTF
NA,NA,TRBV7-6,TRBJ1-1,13,TGTGCCAGCAGCCTATCACAGGGAACTGAAGCTTTCTTT,CASSLSQGTEAFF
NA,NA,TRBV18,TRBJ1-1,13,TGTGCCAGCTCACCCGCGGAGAACACTGAAGCTTTCTTT,CASSPAENTEAFF
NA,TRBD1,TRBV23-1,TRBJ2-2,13,TGCGCCAGCAGGGGACAGGGGACCGGGGAGCTGTTTTTT,CASRGQGTGELFF
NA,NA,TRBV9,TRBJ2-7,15,TGTGCCAGCAGCGTAGGGGTAGGGGCCACCTACGAGCAGTACTTC,CASSVGVGATYEQYF
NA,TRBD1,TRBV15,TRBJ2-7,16,TGTGCCACCAGCAGAGATCCGGGACAGGGGGCCTACGAGCAGTACTTC,CATSRDPGQGAYEQYF
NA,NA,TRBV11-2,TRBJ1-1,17,TGTGCCAGCAGCTTATGGGGGGAACTAATACCGAGCACTGAAGCTTTCTTT,CASSLWGELIPSTEAFF
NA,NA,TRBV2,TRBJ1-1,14,TGTGCCAGCAGTGAAGCATCAGTGAACACTGAAGCTTTCTTT,CASSEASVNTEAFF
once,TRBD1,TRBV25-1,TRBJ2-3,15,TGTGCCAGCAGTGAACCGGCCAGGGGGCGCCTTTCGCAGTATTTT,CASSEPARGRLSQYF
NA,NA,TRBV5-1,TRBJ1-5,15,TGCGCCAGCTATGGTGACAGTGATTCCGATCAGCCCCAGCATTTT,CASYGDSDSDQPQHF
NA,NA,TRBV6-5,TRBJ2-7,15,TGTGCCAGCAGTTCGGGGACGGGGGGCTCGTACGAGCAGTACTTC,CASSSGTGGSYEQYF
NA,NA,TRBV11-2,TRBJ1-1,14,TGTGCCAGCAGGGAAAGGGGGGGGGCGCAGGGAGCTTTCTTT,CASRERGGAQGAFF
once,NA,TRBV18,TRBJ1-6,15,TGTGCCAGCTCCCCCGAAGGGGGAAATAATTCACCCCTCCACTTT,CASSPEGGNNSPLHF
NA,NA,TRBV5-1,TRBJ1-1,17,TGCGCCAGCAGCTTGGTTTCAGGGAGGGGTATGAACACTGAAGCTTTCTTT,CASSLVSGRGMNTEAFF
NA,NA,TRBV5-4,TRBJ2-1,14,TGTGCCTGTGGTGCGGGGGCGGACTACAATGAGCAGTTCTTC,CACGAGADYNEQFF
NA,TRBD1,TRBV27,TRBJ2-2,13,TGTGCCAGCAGTGCCCAGGGGGCCGGGGAGCTGTTTTTT,CASSAQGAGELFF
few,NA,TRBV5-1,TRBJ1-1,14,TGCGCCAGCAACCCCGCGACAGAACACACTGAAGCTTTCTTT,CASNPATEHTEAFF
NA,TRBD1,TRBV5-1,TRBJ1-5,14,TGCGCCAGCAGCACGGGACAGGGGGGTCAGCCCCAGCATTTT,CASSTGQGGQPQHF
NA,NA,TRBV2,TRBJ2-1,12,TGTGCCAGGCAGGGTACCTACAATGAGCAGTTCTTC,CARQGTYNEQFF
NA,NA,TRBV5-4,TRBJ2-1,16,TGTGCCAGCACCATGGGTGGGGGCTCTTTCTACAATGAGCAGTTCTTC,CASTMGGGSFYNEQFF
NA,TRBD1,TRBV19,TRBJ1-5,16,TGTGCCAGTAGTTCGCAATCAGGGACAGGCAATCAGCCCCAGCATTTT,CASSSQSGTGNQPQHF
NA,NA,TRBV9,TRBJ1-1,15,TGTGCCAGCAGCGTAGTTGAGGAGATGAACACTGAAGCTTTCTTT,CASSVVEEMNTEAFF
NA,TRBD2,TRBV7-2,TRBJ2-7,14,TGTGCCAGCAAACTAGCGGGGGGGACCTACGAGCAGTACTTC,CASKLAGGTYEQYF
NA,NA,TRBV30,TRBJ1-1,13,TGTGCCTGGAGGGTGGAGGATAACACTGAAGCTTTCTTT,CAWRVEDNTEAFF
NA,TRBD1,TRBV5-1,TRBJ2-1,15,TGCGCCAGCAGCTTCTATATAGGACAGGACAATGAGCAGTTCTTC,CASSFYIGQDNEQFF
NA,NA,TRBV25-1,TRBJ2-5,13,TGTGCCAGCAGTGAGAGGGTCGGAGAGACCCAGTACTTC,CASSERVGETQYF
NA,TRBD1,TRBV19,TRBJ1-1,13,TGTGCCAGTAGGGTGACAGGGGGGGCTGAAGCTTTCTTT,CASRVTGGAEAFF
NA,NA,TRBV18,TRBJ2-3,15,TGTGCCAGCTCACCATTTGGACAGACCACAGATACGCAGTATTTT,CASSPFGQTTDTQYF
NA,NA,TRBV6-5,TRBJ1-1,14,TGTGCCAGCAGTTACTCGGGCTCAAACACTGAAGCTTTCTTT,CASSYSGSNTEAFF
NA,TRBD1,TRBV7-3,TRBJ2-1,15,TGTGCCAGCAGCTCAACGGACAGGATCAGTAATGAGCAGTTCTTC,CASSSTDRISNEQFF
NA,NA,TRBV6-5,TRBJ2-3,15,TGTGCCAGCAGTTACCACAGGCTACGGGCAGATACGCAGTATTTT,CASSYHRLRADTQYF
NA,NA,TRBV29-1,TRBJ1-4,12,TGCAGCGTTCCAGGGAATGGTGAAAAACTGTTTTTT,CSVPGNGEKLFF
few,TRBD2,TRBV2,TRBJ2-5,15,TGTGCCAGCAAGGGCCTAGCGGGGGTGCAAGAGACCCAGTACTTC,CASKGLAGVQETQYF
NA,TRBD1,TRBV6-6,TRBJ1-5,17,TGTGCCAGCAGTCCACAGGGGGCGGCGCGCACAGATCAGCCCCAGCATTTT,CASSPQGAARTDQPQHF
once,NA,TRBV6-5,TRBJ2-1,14,TGTGCCAGCAGTCGCTCCCGGCGGCGGGATGAGCAGTTCTTC,CASSRSRRRDEQFF
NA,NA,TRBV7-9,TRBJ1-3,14,TGTGCCAGCAGCTTAGACTTCTCTGGAAACACCATATATTTT,CASSLDFSGNTIYF
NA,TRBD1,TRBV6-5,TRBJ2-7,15,TGTGCCAGCACCAACCAGGGACAGAACTCCTACGAGCAGTACTTC,CASTNQGQNSYEQYF
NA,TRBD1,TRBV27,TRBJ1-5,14,TGTGCCAGCAGTCCTGGACAGGGAGGTCAGCCCCAGCATTTT,CASSPGQGGQPQHF
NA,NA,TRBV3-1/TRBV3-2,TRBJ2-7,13,TGTGCCAGCAGCCCTACCCAGGGCATGGAGCAGTACTTC,CASSPTQGMEQYF
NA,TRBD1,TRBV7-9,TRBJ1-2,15,TGTGCCAGCAGCTTCGGACAGGGGGCAGTGGATGGCTACACCTTC,CASSFGQGAVDGYTF
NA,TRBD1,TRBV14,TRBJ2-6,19,TGTGCCAGCAGCCAAGGAGGGGGCAGGGGTTACTCTGGGGCCAACGTCCTGACTTTC,CASSQGGGRGYSGANVLTF
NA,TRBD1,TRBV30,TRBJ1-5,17,TGTGCCTGGAGTGTAAAACAGGGGGGGATTAGCAATCAGCCCCAGCATTTT,CAWSVKQGGISNQPQHF
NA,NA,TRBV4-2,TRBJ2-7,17,TGTGCCAGCAGCCAAGAGGATTTGGTGGGGGCGAGATACGAGCAGTACTTC,CASSQEDLVGARYEQYF
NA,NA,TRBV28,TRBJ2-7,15,TGTGCCAGCAGTCCGACGGGGGGCAGGGTATACGAGCAGTACTTC,CASSPTGGRVYEQYF
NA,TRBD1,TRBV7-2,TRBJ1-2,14,TGTGCCAGCAGCTACGGACAGGAGGCCTATGGCTACACCTTC,CASSYGQEAYGYTF
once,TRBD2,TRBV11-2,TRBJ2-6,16,TGTGCCAGCACCCCCTGGGGGGGTTCCGGGGCCAACGTCCTGACTTTC,CASTPWGGSGANVLTF
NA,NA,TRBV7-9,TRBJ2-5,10,TGCTCGGCCGGGTTAGAGACCCAGTACTTC,CSAGLETQYF
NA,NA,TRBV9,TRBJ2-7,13,TGTGCCAGCAGCGTATGGGGAGAGGACGAGCAGTACTTC,CASSVWGEDEQYF
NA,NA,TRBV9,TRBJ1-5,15,TGTGCCAGCAGCGAGGACAGTTATAGCAATCAGCCCCAGCATTTT,CASSEDSYSNQPQHF
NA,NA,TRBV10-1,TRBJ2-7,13,TGCGCCAGCAGTGAGTCTTCGAGGGACGAGCAGTACTTC,CASSESSRDEQYF
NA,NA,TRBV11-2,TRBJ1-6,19,TGTGCCAGCAGCTTAGTAGCGGCAGCGGGAAACTCCTATAATTCACCCCTCCACTTT,CASSLVAAAGNSYNSPLHF
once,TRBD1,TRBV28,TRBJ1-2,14,TGTGCCAGCAGTTCAGGACAGGGGGCCTCTGGCTACACCTTC,CASSSGQGASGYTF
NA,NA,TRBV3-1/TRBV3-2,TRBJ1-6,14,TGTGCCAGCAGCCAAGTACAGGGAAATTCACCCCTCCACTTT,CASSQVQGNSPLHF
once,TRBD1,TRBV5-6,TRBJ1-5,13,TGTGCCAGCAGCCGTACAGGGGATCAGCCCCAGCATTTT,CASSRTGDQPQHF
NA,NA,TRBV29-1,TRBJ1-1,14,TGCAGCGCCAGGTCCGGGGGTGGAGGTACTGAAGCTTTCTTT,CSARSGGGGTEAFF
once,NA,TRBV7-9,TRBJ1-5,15,TGTGCCAGCAGCTTAGCAGGTGACGGGAATCAGCCCCAGCATTTT,CASSLAGDGNQPQHF
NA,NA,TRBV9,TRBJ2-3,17,TGTGCCAGCAGCGGTAGGGTACAGTTAGCGTGGACAGATACGCAGTATTTT,CASSGRVQLAWTDTQYF
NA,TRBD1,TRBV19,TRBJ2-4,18,TGTGCCAGTAGTATAGTTGCCGGCAGGGGGCAGGTCAAAAACATTCAGTACTTC,CASSIVAGRGQVKNIQYF